This T cell receptor beta chain was recovered during a study of T cell repertoires in cytomegalovirus infection. Findings of the study overall: Predominance within the ex vivo response was attributable to HLA-C-restricted CMV-specific TCR beta clonotypes. Identification of carriers of CMV plus the relevant HLA was performed using cumulative public TCR beta family frequency.

TCRdb passed the reads through MiXCR, listing each CDR3 protein once. The sample yields 200,000 to 300,000 distinct CDR3 sequences, approximately 13% seen once. This clonotype was counted only a few times. Its antigen is undetermined. The sequence derives from a human donor in good health (CMV status not recorded). Some clones in this sample may be carry-over from other donors' samples. Sequenced material: PBMCs.

For the CDR3, the DNA is TGCAGCGTCAACCCGGGGACTAGCGGGAGGGCCTATACGCAGTATTTT. It codes for CSVNPGTSGRAYTQYF. The chain joins TRBV29-1 to TRBJ2-3; 16 bases line up with TRBD2. The CDR3 contains 16 residues. V was clipped by 6 bases and J by 7 bases; unmatched bases: 10. Germline V gene data show CDR1 as SQVTM and CDR2 as ANQGSEA.